The 19 T cell receptor beta chains given below trace back to one sample, sequenced in a study of T-cell reconstitution after alpha-beta-depleted transplantation in children. Unique molecular identifiers featured in how the TCRbeta library was prepared. TCRdb re-derived calls from the PCR reads in MiXCR, one entry per CDR3 protein. The sample has some 200,000 distinct CDR3 sequences; about 8.4% are singletons. Here the sequenced sample was PBMCs, mostly from graft donor cells, taken 360 days after TCRalphabeta/CD19-depleted stem cell transplant. Source of these receptors: a male patient aged 2-10 years who had a stem cell transplant for acute myeloid leukemia, so the T cells may come from the graft donor.

Ten or more counts support this clonotype. The V call is TRBV7-2, the J call TRBJ2-3; D is undetermined. CDR1 is SGHTA and CDR2 is FQGNSA in the germline V gene. The CDR3 covers 13 residues. The germline V and J ends were trimmed by 2 bases and 4 bases, with 7 bases remaining between them. CDR3 in DNA: TGTGCCAGCAGCTTATTAGAGGCAGATACGCAGTATTTT. Translated, it gives CASSLLEADTQYF.

This clonotype came up many times. The rearrangement uses TRBV5-1 and TRBJ2-5, with TRBD1 matching over 7 bases. The J segment lost 2 bases and the V segment lost 4 bases, leaving 8 bases of the junction unmatched. This CDR3 region has 15 residues. Germline V lookup: CDR1 SGHRS, CDR2 YFSETQ. For the CDR3, the DNA is TGCGCCAGCAGCCTGGCGGACAGGAGACAAGAGACCCAGTACTTC. This gives the protein CASSLADRRQETQYF.

This chain connects TRBV11-2 to TRBJ1-4, with TRBD1 identical over 7 bases. CDR3 length: 16 amino acids. CDR1 and CDR2 from the germline V gene are SGHAT and FQNNGV. The V and J ends lost 5 bases and 6 bases, in that order; junction bases with no gene match: 12. The CDR3 DNA reads as TGTGCCAGCAGCCTATCACGACAGGGTCGGGATGAAAAACTGTTTTTT. It is translated as CASSLSRQGRDEKLFF.

This clonotype was found a few times. The V call is TRBV6-5, the J call TRBJ1-2; 9 bases are a match to TRBD1. Germline V CDR1 and CDR2: MNHEY, SVGAGI. The V gene end was trimmed by 4 bases and the J gene end by 2 bases; junction bases not matched to a gene: 11. The CDR3 covers 17 residues. The CDR3, as DNA: TGTGCCAGCAGTTCCCACGGGACAGGGAGTTCGAACTATGGCTACACCTTC. This sequence encodes CASSSHGTGSSNYGYTF.

The table lists this clonotype with many counts. V and J are TRBV4-1 and TRBJ1-6; D ambiguous. The CDR3 loop spans 14 amino acids. Trimming shortened V by 1 base and J by 7 bases, and 8 bases separated the two germline ends. CDR1 is MGHRA and CDR2 is YSYEKL in the germline V gene. CDR3 residues: CASSQVGPNSPLHF. The CDR3 coding sequence is TGCGCCAGCAGCCAAGTAGGGCCCAATTCACCCCTCCACTTT.

The V gene is TRBV14, the J gene TRBJ2-1, with 7 bases matching TRBD2. The CDR3 covers 15 residues. J gave up 4 bases and V 3 bases, and 6 bases lay outside the gene matches. CDR1 and CDR2 (germline): SGHDN, FVKESK. CDR3 coding DNA: TGTGCCAGCAGCCACCCGGGACTACTTTACAATGAGCAGTTCTTC. Protein: CASSHPGLLYNEQFF. The whole variable domain, remainder taken from reference TRBV14 and TRBJ2-1, is EAGVTQFPSHSVIEKGQTVTLRCDPISGHDNLYWYRRVMGKEIKFLLHFVKESKQDESGMPNNRFLAERTGGTYSTLKVQPAELEDSGVYFCASSHPGLLYNEQFFGPGTRLTVL.

Worth noting for this clonotype: Relative to the germline gene, one junction end is altered; a read error may explain this. V is TRBV20-1 and J is TRBJ2-4; D call uncertain. The CDR3 contains 17 residues. Germline CDR1 DFQATT, CDR2 SNEGSKA (reference sequence). CDR3 residues: CCARDIGGIPSKNIQYF. The CDR3 DNA sequence: TGCTGTGCTAGAGATATCGGTGGGATACCATCCAAAAACATTCAGTACTTC.

The genes are TRBV15 and TRBJ1-2, with D tentatively TRBD1 (5 bases). The germline CDR1 and CDR2 sequences are LNHNV and YYDKDF (reference sequence). V was cut by 0 bases and J by 4 bases, with 15 bases left in between. The CDR3 loop spans 16 amino acids. CDR3 bases: TGTGCCACCAGCAGAGATTTCAGGGAGGGGTCCTATGGCTACACCTTC. Translated: CATSRDFREGSYGYTF.

V gene TRBV6-1 combines with J gene TRBJ2-3; TRBD1 matches 8 bases. The J segment lost 3 bases and the V segment lost 7 bases, leaving 9 bases of the junction unmatched. Germline CDR1 MNHNS, CDR2 SASEGT. This CDR3 has 15 amino acids. The CDR3 spells CASILQGEGTDTQYF. CDR3 DNA sequence: TGTGCCAGCATCCTACAGGGGGAAGGTACAGATACGCAGTATTTT.

This clonotype was observed a few times. The chain couples TRBV5-1 to TRBJ1-4; D unresolved. Germline V CDR1 and CDR2: SGHRS, YFSETQ. Trimming removed 0 bases from V and 7 bases from J, with 13 bases in between. The CDR3 totals 15 residues. In DNA, the CDR3 is TGCGCCAGCAGCTTGGCGGGCCCGGCAGGTGAAAAACTGTTTTTT. Its protein is CASSLAGPAGEKLFF.

This clonotype has at least ten counts. The chain recombines TRBV12-3 or TRBV12-4 with TRBJ2-5, with D perhaps matching TRBD1 (5 bases). The CDR3 has 15 amino acids. V was pared by 6 bases and J by 0 bases, with 14 bases between. CDR3 bases: TGTGCCAGCAGGCGCAGGACAATTGACCAAGAGACCCAGTACTTC. This encodes CASRRRTIDQETQYF.

This chain connects TRBV6-5 to TRBJ2-1; 9 positions agree with TRBD1. V trimming: 5 bases; J trimming: 5 bases; junction bases outside the gene matches: 7. Germline V CDR1 and CDR2: MNHEY, SVGAGI. The CDR3 length is 15 residues. The CDR3 DNA reads as TGTGCCAGCAGTACAACCGGGACAGGGAACAATGAGCAGTTCTTC. This sequence encodes CASSTTGTGNNEQFF.

This clonotype was detected only a few times. V and J are TRBV12-3 or TRBV12-4 and TRBJ1-4; TRBD1 matches at 7 bases. The CDR3 is 14 amino acids. V was clipped by 6 bases and J by 5 bases; unmatched bases: 6. The CDR3 loop reads CASSPGTVNEKLFF. The DNA for the CDR3 is TGTGCCAGCAGCCCCGGGACAGTAAATGAAAAACTGTTTTTT.

The genes are TRBV5-1 and TRBJ2-5; no reliable D call. The CDR3 has 15 amino acids. V lost 1 base, J lost 6 bases, and 16 bases lay in between. CDR1 is SGHRS, CDR2 YFSETQ, per germline. CDR3 DNA sequence: TGCGCCAGCAGCTTGAATCTAGTGGCGATGCAGACCCAGTACTTC. Amino acid sequence: CASSLNLVAMQTQYF. Based on the CDR3 plus reference TRBV5-1 and TRBJ2-5, the full variable domain is KAGVTQTPRYLIKTRGQQVTLSCSPISGHRSVSWYQQTPGQGLQFLFEYFSETQRNKGNFPGRFSGRQFSNSRSEMNVSTLELGDSALYLCASSLNLVAMQTQYFGPGTRLLVL.

This clonotype was counted a few times. The V call is TRBV12-3 or TRBV12-4, the J call TRBJ1-5; possible D gene TRBD1, 6 bases. V lost 4 bases to trimming and J lost 2 bases, with 21 bases between them. This CDR3 is 18 amino acids long. The chain's CDR3 is CASSSAPGGNRGNQPQHF. As DNA, the CDR3 is TGTGCCAGCAGTTCCGCCCCGGGGGGGAACAGGGGCAATCAGCCCCAGCATTTT.

This clonotype showed up just a few times. The chain recombines TRBV7-3 with TRBJ2-3; D unresolved. Germline loops: CDR1 SGHTA, CDR2 FQGTGA. V was trimmed by 5 bases and J by 0 bases, leaving 9 bases between them. CDR3 size: 14 residues. The CDR3 is CASSNSTSTDTQYF. The CDR3 DNA sequence: TGTGCCAGCAGCAATTCTACTAGCACAGATACGCAGTATTTT. The entire variable domain, with the rest obtained from reference TRBV7-3 and TRBJ2-3, is as follows: GAGVSQTPSNKVTEKGKYVELRCDPISGHTALYWYRQSLGQGPEFLIYFQGTGAADDSGLPNDRFFAVRPEGSVSTLKIQRTERGDSAVYLCASSNSTSTDTQYFGPGTRLTVL.

The gene calls are TRBV11-2 and TRBJ2-7; D ambiguous. Germline CDR1 reads SGHAT; CDR2 reads FQNNGV. Between the trimmed V and J ends, which lost 2 bases and 0 bases, there was a span of 11 bases. The CDR3 consists of 15 residues. CDR3 sequence reads: CASSLFGLTSYEQYF. The CDR3 DNA reads as TGTGCCAGCAGCTTATTCGGGCTCACCTCCTACGAGCAGTACTTC.

This clonotype was seen ten or more times. The chain links TRBV12-3 or TRBV12-4 to TRBJ2-7, with 7 bases matching TRBD1. The CDR3 contains 13 residues. The ends lost 3 bases at V and 3 bases at J; junction bases unmatched: 2. CDR3 residues: CASSFGQVYEQYF. In nucleotides, the CDR3 is TGTGCCAGCAGTTTTGGACAGGTCTACGAGCAGTACTTC.

This clonotype occurred many times. The CDR3 nucleotides are TGTGCCAGCACCTGGAGTGGTAGGACCGGGGAGCTGTTTTTT. It translates to CASTWSGRTGELFF. The chain combines TRBV12-3 or TRBV12-4 with TRBJ2-2; D not resolved. V was cut by 7 bases and J by 5 bases, with 14 bases left in between. The CDR3 is 14 residues long.